Sequencing of this T cell receptor (beta chain) was carried out in a study of OX40 agonist ivuxolimab in advanced cancers. Study-wide context: Patients received ivuxolimab, an agonistic anti-OX40 (CD134) antibody. Aged roughly 23 to 79 with a mean of approximately 57 years, they were about 80% male.

Germline assignment: CDR1 MNHEY and CDR2 SMNVEV (reference sequence). V lost 3 bases to trimming and J lost 1 base, with 10 bases between them. The CDR3 loop spans 14 amino acids. Turning to this clone: What it binds is unknown.

Study-level results: CD8+ T cells averaged more expanded clones than CD4+. The 0.1-3.0 mg/kg partial responders had among the lowest clonal expansion.

TCRdb's copy holds only in-frame clones and misses some; the assay was immunoSEQ multiplex PCR. The sample includes tens of thousands of clones, roughly 84% of them seen just once. The genes are TRBV27 and TRBJ2-7; tentatively, D is TRBD1 or TRBD2 (5 bases each). The source material was CD4+ or CD8+ T cells sorted from blood, sampled in a trial of the OX40 agonist ivuxolimab. This receptor was obtained from an adult with an advanced solid tumor such as melanoma, head and neck, liver or kidney cancer. CDR3 region: CASSFGDGSYEQYF. The DNA of the CDR3 is TGTGCCAGCAGTTTCGGGGACGGTTCCTACGAGCAGTACTTC.